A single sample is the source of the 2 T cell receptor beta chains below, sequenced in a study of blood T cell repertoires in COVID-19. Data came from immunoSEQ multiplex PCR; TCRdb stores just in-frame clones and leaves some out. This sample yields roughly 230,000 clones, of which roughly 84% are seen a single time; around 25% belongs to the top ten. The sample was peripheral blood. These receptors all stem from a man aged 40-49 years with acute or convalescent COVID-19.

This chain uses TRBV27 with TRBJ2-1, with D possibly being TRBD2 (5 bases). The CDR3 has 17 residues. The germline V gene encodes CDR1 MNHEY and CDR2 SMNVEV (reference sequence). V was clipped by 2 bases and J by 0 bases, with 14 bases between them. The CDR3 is CASSLRLAFRSYNEQFF. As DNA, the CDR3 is TGTGCCAGCAGTTTAAGGCTAGCCTTTCGCTCCTACAATGAGCAGTTCTTC.

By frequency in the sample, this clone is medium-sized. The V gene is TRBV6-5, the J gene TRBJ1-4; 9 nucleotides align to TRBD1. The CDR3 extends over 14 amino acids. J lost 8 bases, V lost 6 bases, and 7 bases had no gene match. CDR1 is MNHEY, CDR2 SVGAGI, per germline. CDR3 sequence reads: CASSPGTGSEKLFF. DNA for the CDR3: TGTGCCAGCAGCCCCGGGACAGGGTCAGAAAAACTGTTTTTT.